The next 13 T cell receptor beta chains were all read from a single sample in a study of technical replicates of blood from several donors. Clones were read by immunoSEQ multiplex PCR, and TCRdb kept only the in-frame ones, dropping some. There are about 73,000 clones in the sample; 85% to 95% occur only once, and roughly 4.5% lies in the top ten. The sequenced sample was PBMCs. The receptors shown here come from a human donor in good health. Some clones in this sample may be carry-over from other donors' samples.

This rearrangement joins TRBV6-5 to TRBJ2-7; 9 bases agree with TRBD2. Germline V CDR1 and CDR2: MNHEY, SVGAGI. Trimming cost V 6 bases and J 0 bases; bases outside gene matches: 6. CDR3 length: 15 amino acids. CDR3 in DNA: TGTGCCAGCAGCCCTATAGCGGGGGCCTCCTACGAGCAGTACTTC. Translated, it gives CASSPIAGASYEQYF.

The chain combines TRBV7-2 with TRBJ2-1; 8 bases line up with TRBD2. The CDR3 covers 15 residues. V shed 1 base, J shed 7 bases, and the junction held 6 bases outside the gene matches. CDR1 SGHTA and CDR2 FQGNSA come from the germline V gene. The CDR3 sequence: CASSLVPLAGNEQFF. For the CDR3, the DNA is TGTGCCAGCAGCTTAGTCCCCCTAGCGGGTAATGAGCAGTTCTTC.

V usage is TRBV7-9 and J usage is TRBJ1-5, with D maybe TRBD1 (5 bases). Looked up from germline, CDR1 is SEHNR and CDR2 is FQNEAQ (reference sequence). The CDR3 length is 15 residues. Trimming removed 5 bases from V and 7 bases from J, with 18 bases in between. CDR3 DNA: TGTGCCAGCAGCCCCACGGGGGTGCATATCCAGCCCCAGCATTTT. Encoded protein: CASSPTGVHIQPQHF.

The chain links TRBV5-4 to TRBJ2-6; TRBD2 matches at 8 bases. Trimming took 4 bases from V and 1 from J; bases not matched to a gene: 4. The CDR3 contains 16 residues. Germline CDR1 reads SGHNT; CDR2 reads YYREEE (reference sequence). The CDR3 DNA sequence: TGTGCCAGCAGCAGCCGCGGGGGGTCTGGGGCCAACGTCCTGACTTTC. Amino acids: CASSSRGGSGANVLTF.

V is TRBV28 and J is TRBJ1-2; TRBD1 agrees at 11 bases. The junction had 8 bases not matched to a gene; V was cut back by 6 bases and J by 8 bases. This CDR3 contains 14 residues. CDR1 and CDR2 from the germline V gene are MDHEN and SYDVKM. CDR3 amino acids: CASSLRTGGLGYTF. CDR3 nucleotide sequence: TGTGCCAGCAGCCTCAGGACAGGGGGCCTGGGCTACACCTTC.

V is TRBV16 and J is TRBJ2-1, with unresolved D. The CDR3 has 13 residues. Germline CDR1 reads KGHSY; CDR2 reads FQNENV. Trimming removed 1 base from V and 4 bases from J, with 5 bases in between. In DNA, the CDR3 is TGTGCCAGCAGCCAATATTTATACAATGAGCAGTTCTTC. It specifies CASSQYLYNEQFF. Full variable domain (rest looked up from reference TRBV16 and TRBJ2-1): GEEVAQTPKHLVRGEGQKAKLYCAPIKGHSYVFWYQQVLKNEFKFLISFQNENVFDETGMPKERFSAKCLPNSPCSLEIQATKLEDSAVYFCASSQYLYNEQFFGPGTRLTVL.

The chain recombines TRBV2 with TRBJ2-1; 10 positions agree with TRBD2. V trimming: 6 bases; J trimming: 7 bases; junction bases outside the gene matches: 9. The CDR3 loop spans 15 amino acids. Germline CDR1 reads SNHLY; CDR2 reads FYNNEI. Written as DNA, the CDR3 is TGTGCCAGCAGCGCCGGGACTAGCGAAAGAAATGAGCAGTTCTTC. It encodes CASSAGTSERNEQFF.

J is TRBJ1-2 and V is TRBV4-3, with TRBD1 as a possible D gene (5 bases). CDR3 length equals 15 residues. Germline V gene data show CDR1 as LGHNA and CDR2 as YSLEER. Trimming took 4 bases from V and 0 from J, leaving 12 bases between them. The CDR3 DNA sequence: TGCGCCAGCAGCCGTTCGGGGGGGGCTAACTATGGCTACACCTTC. Translated: CASSRSGGANYGYTF.

The chain links TRBV29-1 to TRBJ1-5; D is uncertain. Per germline, CDR1 SQVTM and CDR2 ANQGSEA. CDR3 length: 15 residues. V lost 5 bases, J lost 3 bases, and 17 bases lay in between. The CDR3 region has the DNA TGCAGCGTTATCGTGGCCGGCGGGGTCAATCAGCCCCAGCATTTT. It translates to CSVIVAGGVNQPQHF. Full variable domain (missing parts from reference TRBV29-1 and TRBJ1-5): SAVISQKPSRDICQRGTSLTIQCQVDSQVTMMFWYRQQPGQSLTLIATANQGSEATYESGFVIDKFPISRPNLTFSTLTVSNMSPEDSSIYLCSVIVAGGVNQPQHFGDGTRLSIL.

Here the CDR3 DNA reads TGTGCCAGCAGTGACGGGACAGGGGGCGCTTCTCCGCAGTATTTT. Protein product: CASSDGTGGASPQYF. V and J are TRBV6-4 and TRBJ2-3; TRBD1 agrees at 12 bases. Germline-derived CDR1 and CDR2 are MRHNA and SNTAGT. The CDR3 sequence is 15 residues long. Trimming at V came to 2 bases and at J to 10 bases, leaving 7 bases not matched to a gene.

The chain employs TRBV6-1 and TRBJ2-1; 9 bases are shared with TRBD1. This CDR3 has 13 residues. With 8 bases clipped from V and 7 bases from J, the junction kept 6 bases outside the gene matches. Germline lookup yields CDR1 MNHNS and CDR2 SASEGT. Here the CDR3 reads CASFTGTGNEQFF. Here the CDR3 DNA reads TGTGCCAGCTTCACCGGGACAGGGAATGAGCAGTTCTTC.

This chain connects TRBV10-3 to TRBJ2-5, with 13 bases matching TRBD2. The CDR3 extends over 17 amino acids. Trimming took 2 bases from V and 2 from J; bases not matched to a gene: 5. The germline gives CDR1 ENHRY, CDR2 SYGVKD. The CDR3 region is CAISEARTSGSQETQYF. For the CDR3, the DNA is TGTGCCATCAGTGAGGCCCGGACTAGCGGGAGTCAAGAGACCCAGTACTTC.

V and J are TRBV15 and TRBJ1-1; 7 bases fit TRBD1. J gave up 2 bases and V 3 bases, and 6 bases lay outside the gene matches. The CDR3 has 15 amino acids. Germline V gene data show CDR1 as LNHNV and CDR2 as YYDKDF (reference sequence). The DNA of the CDR3 is TGTGCCACCAGCAGTAGGGGGCGCGGAAACACTGAAGCTTTCTTT. This gives the protein CATSSRGRGNTEAFF.